This TCR beta chain was recovered during a study of T cells in localized non-small cell lung cancer. The study's findings and limits: Sequencing, confined to only one tumor region, leaves heterogeneity possible. When the top 100 tumor clones were examined, a median about 60 of them also appeared in the adjacent lung, which was paired and uninvolved.

This clone has just a few counts. Its antigen is unidentified. Germline CDR1 reads SGDLS; CDR2 reads YYNGEE. Germline trimming cut 0 bases from V and 3 bases from J; bases unmatched to any gene: 8. The CDR3 is 17 residues long. Only in-frame clones appear in the TCRdb table, and some are missing; sequencing was by immunoSEQ multiplex PCR. The profile shows around 2,800 clones, roughly a sixth of them singletons. The V call is TRBV9, the J call TRBJ1-3; 8 nucleotides align to TRBD1. The sample was lung tumor tissue, taken before any cancer treatment. This clonotype was sampled from a woman between 35 and 75 years old with stage II lung adenocarcinoma. The CDR3 spells CASSVAVGQGGGNTIYF. CDR3 nucleotide sequence: TGTGCCAGCAGCGTAGCCGTCGGACAGGGCGGTGGAAACACCATATATTTT.